A single sample is the source of the 21 T cell receptor beta chains below, sequenced in a study of long-term antiretroviral therapy in people with HIV. This was the immunoSEQ v3.0 assay at survey level. Assay: immunoSEQ multiplex PCR; the TCRdb copy retains only in-frame clones and omits some. This sample yields about 21,000 clones, of which more than 65% are seen a single time; 8.1% belongs to the top ten. Sequencing was performed on unsorted PBMCs, taken at the start of antiretroviral therapy. Source of these receptors: a middle-aged man with HIV.

V gene TRBV7-8 combines with J gene TRBJ1-5, with unresolved D. The germline CDR1 and CDR2 sequences are SGHVS and FQNEAQ. This CDR3 has 15 residues. Trimming stripped 4 bases from V and 4 bases from J, with 14 bases between. CDR3 in DNA: TGTGCCAGCAGCTCCGGGTCCACCATAAATCAGCCCCAGCATTTT. Its translation: CASSSGSTINQPQHF.

The chain combines TRBV4-1 with TRBJ2-2; D is unresolved. CDR1 MGHRA and CDR2 YSYEKL come from the germline V gene. This CDR3 has 16 amino acids. Trimming cost V 1 base and J 2 bases, with 11 bases left between them. CDR3 sequence reads: CASSQGVRENTGELFF. The CDR3 DNA reads TGCGCCAGCAGCCAAGGTGTAAGGGAAAACACCGGGGAGCTGTTTTTT.

The chain combines TRBV29-1 with TRBJ2-5, with D possibly called TRBD1 or TRBD2 (5 bases each). Germline V gene data show CDR1 as SQVTM and CDR2 as ANQGSEA. The V end was cut by 5 bases, the J end by 5 bases, with 18 bases between. The CDR3 is 14 amino acids. The CDR3 DNA reads TGCAGCGTTCTTCCGGGACCCTTGGAGGAGACCCAGTACTTC. Its protein is CSVLPGPLEETQYF.

This rearrangement joins TRBV30 to TRBJ2-1; the match to TRBD1 covers 9 bases. Unmatched junction bases numbered 4, after V lost 0 bases and J lost 4 bases. From germline, CDR1 is GTSNPN and CDR2 SVGIG (reference sequence). The CDR3 runs 15 residues. CDR3 coding DNA: TGTGCCTGGAGTGTCCGGGACAGGGAGTACAATGAGCAGTTCTTC. It translates to CAWSVRDREYNEQFF. Using reference TRBV30 and TRBJ2-1 for the parts outside the CDR3, the full variable domain is SQTIHQWPATLVQPVGSPLSLECTVEGTSNPNLYWYRQAAGRGLQLLFYSVGIGQISSEVPQNLSASRPQDRQFILSSKKLLLSDSGFYLCAWSVRDREYNEQFFGPGTRLTVL.

A few counts support this clone. The chain couples TRBV30 to TRBJ1-6; 10 positions match TRBD1. The ends lost 5 bases at V and 9 bases at J; junction bases unmatched: 4. This CDR3 is 13 amino acids long. Looked up from germline, CDR1 is GTSNPN and CDR2 is SVGIG (reference sequence). In DNA, the CDR3 is TGTGCCTGGGGTGGGACAGGGGCTTCACCCCTCCACTTT. Translated: CAWGGTGASPLHF.

This clone turned up a few times. J is TRBJ1-3 and V is TRBV28; no reliable D call. The CDR3 has 15 residues. Between the trimmed V and J ends, which lost 3 bases and 0 bases, there was a span of 9 bases. Germline values: CDR1 MDHEN, CDR2 SYDVKM. CDR3 nucleotides: TGTGCCAGCAGTTTTAGCTCTAGCTCTGGAAACACCATATATTTT. Translating gives CASSFSSSSGNTIYF.

This clone was observed a handful of times. V gene TRBV6-1 combines with J gene TRBJ1-3; D may be TRBD1 (6 bases). V was pared by 4 bases and J by 2 bases, with 12 bases between. This CDR3 spans 15 amino acids. The germline gives CDR1 MNHNS, CDR2 SASEGT. CDR3 sequence (DNA): TGTGCCAGCAGTGGAACGCGGGGGCCTGGAAACACCATATATTTT. Its protein is CASSGTRGPGNTIYF.

V gene TRBV15 combines with J gene TRBJ1-6; D is ambiguous. Germline loops: CDR1 LNHNV, CDR2 YYDKDF (reference sequence). The length of the CDR3 is 17 residues. V lost 0 bases, J lost 0 bases, and 9 bases lay in between. The chain's CDR3 is CATSRDSLSSYNSPLHF. The CDR3 DNA follows: TGTGCCACCAGCAGAGATTCCTTAAGCTCCTATAATTCACCCCTCCACTTT.

The chain links TRBV27 to TRBJ2-3; D possibly corresponds to TRBD2 (5 bases). Germline values: CDR1 MNHEY, CDR2 SMNVEV (reference sequence). V lost 8 bases and J lost 2, with 14 bases in between. The CDR3 consists of 14 residues. CDR3 DNA: TGTGCCAGCCGGCGGGCGGCCTACACAGATACGCAGTATTTT. Protein product: CASRRAAYTDTQYF.

The chain combines TRBV6-5 with TRBJ1-1; 7 bases match TRBD1. The CDR3 spans 14 residues. Germline CDR1 and CDR2: MNHEY and SVGAGI. V lost 6 bases and J lost 8; bases outside the gene matches: 12. CDR3 in DNA: TGTGCCAGCAGATTGACAGGGTTAAGGTCGGAAGCTTTCTTT. It translates to CASRLTGLRSEAFF.

The chain uses TRBV6-1 and TRBJ1-6, with a weak D call TRBD1 (5 bases). Looked up from germline, CDR1 is MNHNS and CDR2 is SASEGT. CDR3 length: 12 residues. Between the trimmed V and J ends, which lost 7 bases and 10 bases, there was a span of 11 bases. CDR3 region: CASNKGTSPLHF. CDR3 coding DNA: TGTGCCAGCAACAAAGGGACCTCACCCCTCCACTTT.

The rearrangement uses TRBV28 and TRBJ2-7, with D perhaps matching TRBD1 (6 bases). Germline V lookup: CDR1 MDHEN, CDR2 SYDVKM. The CDR3 runs 14 residues. V dropped 6 bases and J dropped 3 bases, with 15 bases sitting between them. CDR3 coding DNA: TGTGCCAGCAGGAATTACAGGGCGCGCTACGAGCAGTACTTC. Translated: CASRNYRARYEQYF.

The chain links TRBV18 to TRBJ1-5; D perhaps matches TRBD1 (5 bases). CDR1 KGHSH and CDR2 LQKENI come from the germline V gene. V lost 6 bases and J lost 3, with 18 bases in between. The CDR3 has 16 residues. The DNA for the CDR3 is TGTGCCAGCTCTTATACTGGGACGCCCGACAATCAGCCCCAGCATTTT. Amino acids: CASSYTGTPDNQPQHF.

J is TRBJ2-7 and V is TRBV28; D ambiguous. The CDR3 totals 14 residues. Trimming stripped 8 bases from V and 4 bases from J, with 18 bases between. Germline V gene lookup returns CDR1 MDHEN and CDR2 SYDVKM. CDR3 sequence reads: CASVGNTGSYEQYF. The CDR3 DNA sequence: TGTGCCAGCGTAGGCAACACCGGATCTTACGAGCAGTACTTC.

The genes are TRBV4-3 and TRBJ1-2, with D possibly being TRBD1 (5 bases). The germline CDR1 and CDR2 sequences are LGHNA and YSLEER. Trimming removed 0 bases at V and 4 bases at J, with 12 bases between. The CDR3 spans 15 residues. Here the CDR3 reads CASSQDLQGRYGYTF. DNA for the CDR3: TGCGCCAGCAGCCAAGATCTCCAGGGCCGCTATGGCTACACCTTC.

The chain carries TRBV7-2 and TRBJ2-7; D is perhaps TRBD1 (5 bases). V lost 1 base and J 3 bases, leaving 10 bases between the germline ends. Germline V gene lookup returns CDR1 SGHTA and CDR2 FQGNSA. This CDR3 region has 14 residues. CDR3 region: CASSLGEGDYEQYF. The CDR3 nucleotides read TGTGCCAGCAGCTTAGGGGAAGGGGACTACGAGCAGTACTTC.

Only one count was recorded for this clone. This chain joins TRBV28 and TRBJ1-4; no clear D. Deletions cut 3 bases from V and 8 bases from J, with 16 bases between. The CDR3 is made up of 15 amino acids. Germline loops: CDR1 MDHEN, CDR2 SYDVKM. DNA for the CDR3: TGTGCCAGCAGTTTCGGGCAGGTCCGTGGGGAAAAACTGTTTTTT. It translates to CASSFGQVRGEKLFF.

This sequence joins TRBV11-3 and TRBJ2-2; 12 positions agree with TRBD2. Trimming cost V 4 bases and J 5 bases; bases outside gene matches: 17. This CDR3 region has 20 residues. CDR1 and CDR2 from the germline V gene are SGHNT and YENEEA. The CDR3 region has the DNA TGTGCCAGCAGCTCCTCGGGAGTACTAGCGGGAGGCCATGCAACCGGGGAGCTGTTTTTT. As protein: CASSSSGVLAGGHATGELFF.

The table lists this clone with a count of one. J is TRBJ1-5 and V is TRBV19; D not resolved. The V end was cut by 7 bases, the J end by 8 bases, with 12 bases between. CDR1 is LNHDA, CDR2 SQIVND, per germline (reference sequence). There are 12 residues in the CDR3. CDR3: CASKSVQEPQHF. The DNA for the CDR3 is TGTGCCAGTAAGTCGGTCCAGGAGCCCCAGCATTTT.

V gene TRBV11-2 combines with J gene TRBJ2-7, with unresolved D. This CDR3 comprises 13 residues. Germline V gene sequence: CDR1 SGHAT, CDR2 FQNNGV. Trimming stripped 5 bases from V and 0 bases from J, with 8 bases between. Here the CDR3 reads CASSLVSSYEQYF. For the CDR3, the DNA is TGTGCCAGCAGCCTCGTAAGCTCCTACGAGCAGTACTTC.

The sample holds a few counts of this clone. The gene calls are TRBV29-1 and TRBJ1-2, with D uncertain. This CDR3 comprises 11 residues. V gave up 6 bases and J gave up 8 bases, with 13 bases separating them. CDR1 is SQVTM, CDR2 ANQGSEA, per germline. DNA for the CDR3: TGCAGCGTGAGGACCATGGGAGGCTACACCTTC. Amino acid sequence: CSVRTMGGYTF. Filled out from reference TRBV29-1 and TRBJ1-2, the complete variable domain reads SAVISQKPSRDICQRGTSLTIQCQVDSQVTMMFWYRQQPGQSLTLIATANQGSEATYESGFVIDKFPISRPNLTFSTLTVSNMSPEDSSIYLCSVRTMGGYTFGSGTRLTVV.